The entry below gives a single T cell receptor beta chain sequence along with its context. What it binds is unknown. The CDR3 is 14 amino acids. The data derive from a study of blood T cells in healthy people across ages. On the study more broadly: Per two T cells, about one barcoded beta molecule was captured through template switching. Whole-study findings and limits: When set beside aged donors, long-lived donors presented more naive CD4+ cells and higher diversity. In older individuals, TCR beta diversity per million T cells was lower, falling roughly linearly with age.

PCR was performed a second time for about 7 to 11 cycles using a sample-barcoded 5' primer and a J-beta primer mix. Each cDNA molecule received a tag from a template-switch adaptor that had 12 random nucleotides. TCRdb independently ran MiXCR on the 5' RACE reads; one entry per CDR3 protein. The sample yields around 400,000 distinct CDR3 sequences, 45% to 65% seen once. Sequencing was carried out using blood. The genes are TRBV21-1 and TRBJ2-7; the tabulated D call, TRBD1, remains unverified against the DNA. TRBV21-1 is a pseudogene locus. The receptor was derived from a man in his 60s in good health. The CDR3 sequence is CARCGWTDSYEQYF. CDR3 DNA sequence: TGTGCCAGGTGTGGGTGGACAGACTCCTACGAGCAGTACTTC.